This T cell receptor (beta chain) was recovered during a study of vaccination effects on CD4 cells after COVID-19. Concerning this clone: Its antigen remains unknown.

Culturing for 10 days preceded CD4+ T cell isolation. All study participants received two doses of BNT162b2 or mRNA-1273 vaccine. V gave up 4 bases and J gave up 1 base, with 17 bases separating them. The CDR3 runs to 17 residues. Looked up from germline, CDR1 is SGHDN and CDR2 is FVKESK. The data were produced by immunoSEQ multiplex PCR, yet TCRdb's version contains in-frame clones alone and is incomplete. The data show about 73,000 clones, nearly 75% seen once. This sequence was found in a human donor who received a COVID-19 vaccine. This specimen consisted of CD4+ T cells from PBMCs cultured without peptide, obtained after COVID-19 vaccination. The V call is TRBV14, the J call TRBJ2-1, with a possible D match to TRBD2 (6 bases). CDR3 amino acids: CASSPKPLSGSYNEQFF. The CDR3 DNA is TGTGCCAGCAGCCCGAAGCCCCTTAGCGGATCCTACAATGAGCAGTTCTTC.